This T cell receptor (beta chain) was identified in a study of human T cells and chemical hapten exposure. Study-level points and caveats: It was expanded TCRs that formed significantly more large CDR3 similarity clusters than controls did. TCRs above 1 in 1000 frequency stayed constant with DPC sensitization.

MiXCR, applied by TCRdb to the RACE reads, yields one record per CDR3 protein. The sample has 100,000 or so distinct CDR3 sequences; about 11% are singletons. The germline CDR1 and CDR2 sequences are SGHRS and YFSETQ. The V end was cut by 4 bases, the J end by 2 bases, with 4 bases between. This CDR3 spans 11 amino acids. A note on this clonotype: Its matching antigen is unknown.

The time point was: patch test 1, 2 weeks after DPC sensitization. Treatment denoted: therapeutic diphenylcyclopropenone sensitization with weekly scalp DPC. Sample donors consisted of patients with alopecia, aged 18 to 70 years, who were suitable for DPC. The chain carries TRBV5-1 and TRBJ2-7; D unclear. Here the sequenced sample was whole blood, taken in connection with sensitization to the hapten diphenylcyclopropenone (DPC). This receptor was taken from a middle-aged man with alopecia areata. Some clones in this sample may be carry-over from other donors' samples. The CDR3, as DNA: TGCGCCAGCAGCATCCCCTACGAGCAGTACGTC. Amino acids: CASSIPYEQYV.